The next 18 T cell receptor beta chains were all read from a single sample in a study of blood T cell repertoires in COVID-19. The table came from immunoSEQ multiplex PCR; TCRdb's copy has only in-frame clones and leaves some out. The table records 100,000 to 150,000 clones, approximately 91% of them present only once. The sample consisted of peripheral blood. The receptors stem from an elderly woman with acute or convalescent COVID-19.

The CDR3 spells CASRPGGLADTDTQYF. The CDR3 DNA reads TGTGCCAGCAGACCCGGGGGACTAGCGGACACAGATACGCAGTATTTT. The V gene is TRBV28, the J gene TRBJ2-3, with 11 bases identical to TRBD2. Germline CDR1 reads MDHEN; CDR2 reads SYDVKM. The CDR3 spans 16 residues. V lost 6 bases, J lost 2 bases, and 7 bases stayed unmatched.

The chain is built from TRBV12-3 or TRBV12-4 and TRBJ1-5, with D tentatively TRBD1 (6 bases). The length of the CDR3 is 13 residues. V shed 7 bases and J shed 3 bases, with 10 bases lying between them. The chain's CDR3 is CASTSGANQPQHF. The CDR3 coding sequence is TGTGCCAGCACGTCAGGGGCCAATCAGCCCCAGCATTTT.

The rearrangement uses TRBV11-3 and TRBJ2-7; TRBD1 might be the D (6 bases). The V gene's germline CDR1 is SGHNT and CDR2 YENEEA. CDR3 length: 13 residues. V lost 3 bases, J lost 8 bases, and 14 bases lay in between. CDR3 amino acids: CASSFSPGAKQYF. The CDR3 region has the DNA TGTGCCAGCAGCTTCTCTCCAGGGGCTAAGCAGTACTTC.

A few counts support this clone. The gene calls are TRBV19 and TRBJ1-2, with D perhaps TRBD1 (5 bases). The germline V and J ends were trimmed by 6 bases and 0 bases, with 14 bases remaining between them. Looked up from germline, CDR1 is LNHDA and CDR2 is SQIVND (reference sequence). The CDR3 is 15 residues long. The CDR3 protein is CASSDNRLTNYGYTF. CDR3 DNA sequence: TGTGCCAGTAGCGACAACAGGTTGACTAACTATGGCTACACCTTC.

This clone has a handful of counts. The chain links TRBV3-1 (or the pseudogene TRBV3-2) to TRBJ1-1, with no clear D. The CDR3 totals 13 residues. Per germline, CDR1 LGHDT and CDR2 YNNKEL (reference sequence). The V end lost 0 bases, the J end lost 3 bases, and 5 bases lay between the germline ends. The CDR3 region has the DNA TGTGCCAGCAGCCAAGACACTCACACTGAAGCTTTCTTT. Translating it yields CASSQDTHTEAFF.

The chain employs TRBV28 and TRBJ1-2; 8 bases fit TRBD1. There are 14 residues in the CDR3. Germline CDR1 MDHEN, CDR2 SYDVKM. V gave up 7 bases and J gave up 3 bases; unmatched junction bases: 7. The CDR3 coding sequence is TGTGCCAGCACTGCCGGACAGGGTGACTATGGCTACACCTTC. Protein: CASTAGQGDYGYTF.

The chain is built from TRBV15 and TRBJ2-7; TRBD2 aligns across 7 bases. J lost 7 bases, V lost 1 base, and 7 bases had no gene match. CDR3 length equals 14 residues. Germline CDR1 is LNHNV and CDR2 is YYDKDF (reference sequence). CDR3 coding DNA: TGTGCCACCAGCAGAGGTGCGGGAGCTGAGGAGCAGTACTTC. It is translated as CATSRGAGAEEQYF.

V is TRBV6-5 and J is TRBJ2-7; 8 bases match TRBD1. The CDR3 sequence is 14 residues long. Germline lookup yields CDR1 MNHEY and CDR2 SVGAGI. V dropped 4 bases and J dropped 3; count of bases not matched to a gene: 5. As DNA, the CDR3 is TGTGCCAGCAGTTCCGCGGGACAGGTCTACGAGCAGTACTTC. This gives the protein CASSSAGQVYEQYF.

The V call is TRBV24-1, the J call TRBJ1-4; D unresolved. The CDR3 is 15 residues long. V lost 6 bases to trimming and J lost 4 bases, with 14 bases between them. Germline CDR1 is KGHDR and CDR2 is SFDVKD. The CDR3 sequence is CATSLAWGFNEKLFF. In DNA, the CDR3 is TGTGCCACCAGTCTAGCCTGGGGTTTTAATGAAAAACTGTTTTTT.

The gene calls are TRBV5-5 and TRBJ1-2, with 8 positions matching TRBD1. Germline V CDR1 and CDR2: SGHKS, YYEKEE (reference sequence). Germline trimming cut 2 bases from V and 7 bases from J; bases unmatched to any gene: 10. This CDR3 spans 15 amino acids. DNA of the CDR3: TGTGCCAGCAGCTTCAGAGGACAGGGCCCTGGTGGCTACACCTTC. Its translation: CASSFRGQGPGGYTF.

This chain connects TRBV6-5 to TRBJ2-2; D gene unclear. CDR3 length: 14 residues. The germline V gene has CDR1 MNHEY and CDR2 SVGAGI. The germline V and J ends were trimmed by 0 bases and 4 bases, with 6 bases remaining between them. CDR3 nucleotide sequence: TGTGCCAGCAGTTACTCGAAACTCACCGGGGAGCTGTTTTTT. Translated: CASSYSKLTGELFF.

DNA for the CDR3: TGTGCCAGCAGCCTTAAAGGGGGGGGCCTTTCCTACGAGCAGTACTTC. Its protein is CASSLKGGGLSYEQYF. V usage is TRBV3-1 (or the pseudogene TRBV3-2) and J usage is TRBJ2-7; perhaps TRBD2 as D (7 bases). CDR1 LGHDT and CDR2 YNNKEL come from the germline V gene (reference sequence). V was trimmed by 4 bases and J by 1 base, leaving 17 bases between them. This CDR3 region has 16 residues.

The chain combines TRBV10-3 with TRBJ2-3; 8 positions agree with TRBD2. The V gene end was trimmed by 10 bases and the J gene end by 3 bases; junction bases not matched to a gene: 9. The CDR3 is 14 amino acids. CDR1 ENHRY and CDR2 SYGVKD come from the germline V gene. CDR3 sequence: CATTLAGRTDTQYF. CDR3 DNA sequence: TGTGCCACTACCTTAGCGGGAAGGACAGATACGCAGTATTTT.

Only one count was recorded for this clone. One end of the junction varies from germline; a read error may be responsible. V is TRBV7-7 and J is TRBJ1-3; D is perhaps TRBD1 (6 bases). The CDR3 has 16 residues. Germline V gene lookup returns CDR1 SSHAT and CDR2 FNYEAQ (reference sequence). The CDR3 nucleotides read TGTGCTAGCAGCTTACCCCGAACAGGGAGTGGAAACACCATATATTTT. Protein sequence: CASSLPRTGSGNTIYF.

The rearrangement uses TRBV5-1 and TRBJ2-7; tentatively, D is TRBD1 (6 bases). This CDR3 is 14 amino acids long. Germline-derived CDR1 and CDR2 are SGHRS and YFSETQ. V gave up 2 bases and J gave up 6 bases, with 15 bases separating them. The CDR3 reads CASSLSTGRSEQYF. The DNA for the CDR3 is TGCGCCAGCAGCTTATCGACAGGCCGTTCCGAGCAGTACTTC.

V is TRBV18 and J is TRBJ2-5; weak D call: TRBD2 (5 bases). The germline CDR1 and CDR2 sequences are KGHSH and LQKENI. V was trimmed by 0 bases and J by 4 bases, leaving 15 bases between them. There are 16 residues in the CDR3. The DNA of the CDR3 is TGTGCCAGCTCACCACCGTTCGCTAGCTCGGGAGAGACCCAGTACTTC. Translation gives CASSPPFASSGETQYF.

The chain has TRBV6-2 or TRBV6-3 and TRBJ2-6; 7 nucleotides align to TRBD1. Germline CDR1 is MNHEY and CDR2 is SVGEGT. V was clipped by 2 bases and J by 0 bases; unmatched bases: 10. The CDR3 loop spans 19 amino acids. The CDR3 loop reads CASSYASGTVLSGANVLTF. In DNA, the CDR3 is TGTGCCAGCAGTTACGCATCCGGGACAGTCCTCTCTGGGGCCAACGTCCTGACTTTC.

This chain joins TRBV14 and TRBJ1-2; D is ambiguous. Trimming pared 2 bases from V and 0 bases from J, leaving 13 bases between. This CDR3 is built from 16 residues. Germline-derived CDR1 and CDR2 are SGHDN and FVKESK. The CDR3 DNA sequence: TGTGCCAGCAGCCAAACAAGCGGGCGAACTAACTATGGCTACACCTTC. It is translated as CASSQTSGRTNYGYTF.